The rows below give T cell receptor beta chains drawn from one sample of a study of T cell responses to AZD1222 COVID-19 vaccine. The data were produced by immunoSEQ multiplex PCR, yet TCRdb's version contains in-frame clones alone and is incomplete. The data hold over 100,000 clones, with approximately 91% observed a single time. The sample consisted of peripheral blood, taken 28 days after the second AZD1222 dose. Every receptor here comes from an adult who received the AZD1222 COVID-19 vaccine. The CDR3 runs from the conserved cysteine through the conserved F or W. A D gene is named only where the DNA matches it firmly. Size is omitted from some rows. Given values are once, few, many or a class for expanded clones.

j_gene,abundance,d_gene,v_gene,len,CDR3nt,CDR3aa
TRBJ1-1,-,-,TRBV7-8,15,TGTGCCAGCAGCCGATCGGCCGCCAGGGTCACTGAAGCTTTCTTT,CASSRSAARVTEAFF
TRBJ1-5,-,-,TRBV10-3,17,TGTGCCATCAGTGAGTCTCGGGGCAGGTCGTTAACTCAGCCCCAGCATTTT,CAISESRGRSLTQPQHF
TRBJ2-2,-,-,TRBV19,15,TGTGCCAGTAGTGCCCGTTTGGGGATCGCCGGGGAGCTGTTTTTT,CASSARLGIAGELFF
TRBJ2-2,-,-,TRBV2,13,TGTGCCAGCACAGCGGAGAAGACCGGGGAGCTGTTTTTT,CASTAEKTGELFF
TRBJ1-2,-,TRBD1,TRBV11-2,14,TGTGCCAGCAGCTCATTGGGACAGTACTATGGCTACACCTTC,CASSSLGQYYGYTF
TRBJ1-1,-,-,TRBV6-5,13,TGTGCCAGCAGCGGACCGAGGAACACTGAAGCTTTCTTT,CASSGPRNTEAFF
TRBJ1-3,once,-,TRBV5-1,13,TGCGCCAGCAGCCCAGGGGCTGGAAACACCATATATTTT,CASSPGAGNTIYF
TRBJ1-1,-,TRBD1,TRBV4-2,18,TGTGCCAGCAGCCAAGACCATGGACAGGGGGCGGTGGGGACTGAAGCTTTCTTT,CASSQDHGQGAVGTEAFF
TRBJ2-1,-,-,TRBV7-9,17,TGTGCCAGCAGCCAAACATCCGGGACAAGCTCCTACAATGAGCAGTTCTTC,CASSQTSGTSSYNEQFF
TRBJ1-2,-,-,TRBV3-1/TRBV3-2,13,TGTGCCAGCAGCCTCCTGGGGGGCTATGGCTACACCTTC,CASSLLGGYGYTF
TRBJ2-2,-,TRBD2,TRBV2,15,TGTGCCTCTGAATCGGCTAGCGGAGGAACCGGGGAGCTGTTTTTT,CASESASGGTGELFF
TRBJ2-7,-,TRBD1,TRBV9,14,TGTGCCAGCAGCGTAGGACAGGGGGGGTACGAGCAGTACTTC,CASSVGQGGYEQYF
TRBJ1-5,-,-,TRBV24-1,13,TGTGCCACCAGTGATCGTAGTTTCCAGCCCCAGCATTTT,CATSDRSFQPQHF
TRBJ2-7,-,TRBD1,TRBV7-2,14,TGTGCCAGCAGCGCCTGGACAGGACCCTACGAGCAGTACTTC,CASSAWTGPYEQYF
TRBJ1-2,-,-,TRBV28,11,TGTGCCAGCAGTGTAAACTATGGCTACACCTTC,CASSVNYGYTF
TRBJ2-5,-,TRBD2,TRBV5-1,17,TGCGCCAGCAGCTTGTGGGGGACTAGCGGGACTCAAGGGACCCAGTACTTC,CASSLWGTSGTQGTQYF
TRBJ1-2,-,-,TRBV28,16,TGTGCCAGCAGCCCGACGGGCCTCCCCAATCTATCCGGCTACACCTTC,CASSPTGLPNLSGYTF
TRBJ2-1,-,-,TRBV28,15,TGTGCCAGCAGCAAGCACCTGAGCTCCTACAATGAGCAGTTCTTC,CASSKHLSSYNEQFF
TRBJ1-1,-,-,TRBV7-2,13,TGTGCCAGCAGCGCGCAAATGAACACTGAAGCTTTCTTT,CASSAQMNTEAFF
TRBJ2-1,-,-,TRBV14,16,TGTGCCAGCAGCCAAGATCTAGGACAGATCTACAATGAGCAGTTCTTC,CASSQDLGQIYNEQFF
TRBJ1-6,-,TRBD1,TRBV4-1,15,TGCGCCAGCAGCCAGCGCCAGGGGGCTAATTCACCCCTCCACTTT,CASSQRQGANSPLHF
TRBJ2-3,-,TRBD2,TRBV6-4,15,TGTGCCAGCAGTACCGGGACTAGCGACACAGATACGCAGTATTTT,CASSTGTSDTDTQYF
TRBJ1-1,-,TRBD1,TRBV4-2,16,TGTGCCAGCAGCCCCTCCTTGGCGGCAGGGGGGGCTGAAGCTTTCTTT,CASSPSLAAGGAEAFF
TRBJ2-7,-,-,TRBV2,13,TGTGCCAGCAGTGGCAGAATAACCTACGAGCAGTACTTC,CASSGRITYEQYF
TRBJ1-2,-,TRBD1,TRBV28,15,TGTGCCAGCAGTGCCCTTCCGACAGGGGTCTATGGCTACACCTTC,CASSALPTGVYGYTF
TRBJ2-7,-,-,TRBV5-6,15,TGTGCCAGCATCGACTGGAATTCCCGCTCCTACGAGCAGTACTTC,CASIDWNSRSYEQYF
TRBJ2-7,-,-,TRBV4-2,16,TGTGCCAGCAGCCAAGGAGGGACACTGAGCTCCTACGAGCAGTACTTC,CASSQGGTLSSYEQYF
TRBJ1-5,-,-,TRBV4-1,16,TGCGCCAGCAGCCAAGATGGCAGGGGCCGAAATCAGCCCCAGCATTTT,CASSQDGRGRNQPQHF
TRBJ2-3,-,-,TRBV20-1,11,TGCAGTGCTAGCACGGTAGATACGCAGTATTTT,CSASTVDTQYF
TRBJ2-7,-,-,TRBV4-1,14,TGCGCCAGCAGCCAAGATCACGGATACTACGAGCAGTACTTC,CASSQDHGYYEQYF
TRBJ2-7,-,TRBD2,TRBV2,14,TGTGCCAGCATGCCCGGGACTAGCTACTCGGGGCAGTACTTC,CASMPGTSYSGQYF
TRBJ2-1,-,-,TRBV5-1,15,TGCGCCAGCAGCGTGACATTGGGGGTTGTCAATGAGCAGTTCTTC,CASSVTLGVVNEQFF
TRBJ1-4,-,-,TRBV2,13,TGTGCCAGCAGTGTGCAGGGCGATGAAAAACTGTTTTTT,CASSVQGDEKLFF
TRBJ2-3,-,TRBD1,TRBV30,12,TGTGCCTGGAGCCCACAGGGGGATACGCAGTATTTT,CAWSPQGDTQYF
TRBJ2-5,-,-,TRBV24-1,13,TGTGCCACCAGTGGGGGCGGCGAAGAGACCCAGTACTTC,CATSGGGEETQYF
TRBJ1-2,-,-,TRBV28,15,TGTGCCACAGACCCTCCCCCAGGGGCCATCTATGGCTACACCTTC,CATDPPPGAIYGYTF
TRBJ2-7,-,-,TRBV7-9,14,TGTGCCAGCAGTTACCGGGAGCGCTCCTACGAGCAGTACTTC,CASSYRERSYEQYF
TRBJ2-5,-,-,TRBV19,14,TGTGCCAGTACTAAAACAGGGGGGGTGGAGACCCAGTACTTC,CASTKTGGVETQYF
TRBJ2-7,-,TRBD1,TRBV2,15,TGTGCCAGCAGTGTTAACAGGGGGCGCGGAGGCGAGCAGTACTTC,CASSVNRGRGGEQYF
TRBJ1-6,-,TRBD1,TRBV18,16,TGTGCCAGCTCACCACTCCGGGACAGGGGCAATTCACCCCTCCACTTT,CASSPLRDRGNSPLHF
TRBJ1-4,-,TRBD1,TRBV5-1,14,TGCGCCAGCAGCGGTACCGACAGGGGTGAAAAACTGTTTTTT,CASSGTDRGEKLFF
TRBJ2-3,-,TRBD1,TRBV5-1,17,TGCGCCAGCAGCTTAGATCGACAGGGGATAAGCACAGATACGCAGTATTTT,CASSLDRQGISTDTQYF
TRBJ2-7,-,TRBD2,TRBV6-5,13,TGTGCCAGCAGGGGGGGGACCGCCTACGAGCAGTACTTC,CASRGGTAYEQYF
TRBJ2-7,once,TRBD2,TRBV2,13,TGTGCCAGCATCCGGACTAGCGCCTACGAGCAGTACTTC,CASIRTSAYEQYF